Below, 21 T cell receptor beta chains from the same sample are listed, as sequenced in a study of cytomegalovirus exposure and HLA in healthy donors. The PCR employed 60 Vbeta primers together with 13 Jbeta primers. Method: immunoSEQ multiplex PCR; TCRdb's copy keeps in-frame clones and lacks some. Counted here are 190,000 or so clones, around three quarters occurring once; the ten biggest clones make up 0.65%. The material sequenced was PBMCs. The receptor source for this set is a boy between 5 and 17 years old in good health and CMV-seronegative.

This clone occurred a few times. The CDR3 spells CASSESPGYTDTQYF. DNA for the CDR3: TGTGCCAGCAGTGAATCCCCAGGGTACACAGATACGCAGTATTTT. V is TRBV6-1 and J is TRBJ2-3, with D maybe TRBD1 (5 bases). V was clipped by 2 bases and J by 2 bases, with 11 bases between them. Germline-derived CDR1 and CDR2 are MNHNS and SASEGT. The CDR3 extends over 15 amino acids.

This clone showed up just a few times. This sequence joins TRBV29-1 and TRBJ2-5; TRBD1 matches at 8 bases. Germline-derived CDR1 and CDR2 are SQVTM and ANQGSEA. CDR3 length: 13 amino acids. With V trimmed by 6 bases and J by 2 bases, 5 bases remained unmatched. Here the CDR3 DNA reads TGCAGCGTGCCGGACAGGGATCAAGAGACCCAGTACTTC. Translating gives CSVPDRDQETQYF. The whole variable domain, filled in from reference TRBV29-1 and TRBJ2-5, reads SAVISQKPSRDICQRGTSLTIQCQVDSQVTMMFWYRQQPGQSLTLIATANQGSEATYESGFVIDKFPISRPNLTFSTLTVSNMSPEDSSIYLCSVPDRDQETQYFGPGTRLLVL.

The genes are TRBV4-3 and TRBJ1-5; maybe TRBD1 (6 bases). The CDR3 contains 15 residues. Germline V gene lookup returns CDR1 LGHNA and CDR2 YSLEER. Between the trimmed V and J ends, which lost 0 bases and 5 bases, there was a span of 11 bases. This CDR3 is CASSQDVRGHQPQHF. For the CDR3, the DNA is TGCGCCAGCAGCCAAGATGTCAGGGGACATCAGCCCCAGCATTTT.

The chain links TRBV10-3 to TRBJ1-6; 7 bases align to TRBD1. The V segment lost 11 bases and the J segment 7 bases; nucleotides outside the gene matches: 8. The CDR3 runs 13 residues. Germline loops: CDR1 ENHRY, CDR2 SYGVKD. The CDR3 DNA reads as TGTGCCGTCACAGGGGAAGGCAATTCACCCCTCCACTTT. Translated, it gives CAVTGEGNSPLHF.

This clone was picked up a small number of times. The chain uses TRBV30 and TRBJ1-3, with D unresolved. V lost 2 bases and J 3 bases, leaving 14 bases between the germline ends. The germline V gene encodes CDR1 GTSNPN and CDR2 SVGIG (reference sequence). The CDR3 extends over 15 amino acids. The CDR3 coding sequence is TGTGCCTGGAGTCAAGGGTGGGAGTTTGGAAACACCATATATTTT. It specifies CAWSQGWEFGNTIYF.

V and J are TRBV6-5 and TRBJ1-2, with a tentative D call TRBD1 (5 bases). The germline V and J ends were trimmed by 7 bases and 5 bases, with 17 bases remaining between them. This CDR3 comprises 14 residues. Germline loops: CDR1 MNHEY, CDR2 SVGAGI. The CDR3 bases are TGTGCCAGCATGTCGGCCGGGGGGGGGTATGGCTACACCTTC. Translating gives CASMSAGGGYGYTF.

V is TRBV9 and J is TRBJ2-3; 9 nucleotides line up with TRBD2. Germline V gene lookup returns CDR1 SGDLS and CDR2 YYNGEE. The CDR3 consists of 15 residues. The V gene end was trimmed by 4 bases and the J gene end by 2 bases; junction bases not matched to a gene: 5. CDR3 bases: TGTGCCAGCAGCAAGACTAGCGGCTACACAGATACGCAGTATTTT. Translation: CASSKTSGYTDTQYF.

This clone was seen only once. The genes are TRBV18 and TRBJ1-1; D is perhaps TRBD1 (5 bases). The CDR3 is 15 residues long. V was trimmed by 4 bases and J by 0 bases, leaving 12 bases between them. Germline CDR1 reads KGHSH; CDR2 reads LQKENI. This CDR3 reads CASSRSGGLNTEAFF. CDR3 DNA sequence: TGTGCCAGCTCACGTTCGGGGGGATTGAACACTGAAGCTTTCTTT.

This sequence joins TRBV7-6 and TRBJ2-7, with 7 bases fitting TRBD1. Germline-derived CDR1 and CDR2 are SGHVS and FNYEAQ. With V trimmed by 0 bases and J by 0 bases, 8 bases remained unmatched. The CDR3 covers 17 residues. DNA of the CDR3: TGTGCCAGCAGCTTAGCGCAGGACAGGCTGCCCTCCTACGAGCAGTACTTC. Translated: CASSLAQDRLPSYEQYF.

The chain couples TRBV30 to TRBJ1-6, with D unclear. Between the trimmed V and J ends, which lost 1 base and 13 bases, there was a span of 11 bases. CDR1 is GTSNPN, CDR2 SVGIG, per germline (reference sequence). The CDR3 runs to 12 residues. CDR3 bases: TGTGCCTGGAGTGCCGGGGAAGCGCCCCTCCACTTT. It translates to CAWSAGEAPLHF.

CDR3 in DNA: TGTGCCAGCAGCTCGACAGAGAACACTGAAGCTTTCTTT. Amino acid sequence: CASSSTENTEAFF. The rearrangement links TRBV7-9 to TRBJ1-1; possible D gene TRBD1, 5 bases. V shed 4 bases and J shed 1 base, with 7 bases lying between them. Germline assignment: CDR1 SEHNR and CDR2 FQNEAQ (reference sequence). The CDR3 runs to 13 residues. The full variable domain, with the rest looked up from reference TRBV7-9 and TRBJ1-1, is DTGVSQNPRHKITKRGQNVTFRCDPISEHNRLYWYRQTLGQGPEFLTYFQNEAQLEKSRLLSDRFSAERPKGSFSTLEIQRTEQGDSAMYLCASSSTENTEAFFGQGTRLTVV.

The J gene is TRBJ2-3, the V gene TRBV11-3; no definite D call. The CDR3 consists of 14 residues. Trimming took off 1 base at V and 4 bases at J, with 9 bases between the two ends. The germline V gene encodes CDR1 SGHNT and CDR2 YENEEA. As DNA, the CDR3 is TGTGCCAGCAGCTTAGGACTTAACCCAGATACGCAGTATTTT. Amino acids: CASSLGLNPDTQYF.

This chain links TRBV11-1 with TRBJ2-1, with 12 bases lining up with TRBD2. The junction had 10 bases not matched to a gene; V was cut back by 1 base and J by 9 bases. This CDR3 has 17 amino acids. The V gene's germline CDR1 is SGHAT and CDR2 FQDESV (reference sequence). The CDR3 DNA reads TGTGCCAGCAGCTTAGTGGCTAGCGGGGGGGTATTGGGTGAGCAGTTCTTC. It yields the protein CASSLVASGGVLGEQFF.

This clone came up once. The gene calls are TRBV11-1 and TRBJ2-3; 12 nucleotides align to TRBD2. Per germline, CDR1 SGHAT and CDR2 FQDESV (reference sequence). This CDR3 spans 16 amino acids. V shed 5 bases, J shed 3 bases, and the junction held 6 bases outside the gene matches. The CDR3 loop reads CASSPLAGGPTDTQYF. CDR3 DNA sequence: TGTGCCAGCAGCCCCCTAGCGGGGGGGCCGACAGATACGCAGTATTTT.

This clone was found once. The chain is built from TRBV6-5 and TRBJ1-1; 7 nucleotides agree with TRBD1. From germline, CDR1 is MNHEY and CDR2 SVGAGI. The CDR3 consists of 14 residues. V trimming: 3 bases; J trimming: 8 bases; junction bases outside the gene matches: 9. CDR3 in DNA: TGTGCCAGCAGTTATTACACAGGGGATTCCGAAGCTTTCTTT. It yields the protein CASSYYTGDSEAFF.

Here the CDR3 DNA reads TGTGCCTGGAGTGTTAGGGGCCGTCGGGGGAATGGCTACACCTTC. Protein product: CAWSVRGRRGNGYTF. The rearrangement joins TRBV30 to TRBJ1-2, with D perhaps TRBD1 (5 bases). Deletions cut 0 bases from V and 6 bases from J, with 17 bases between. The CDR3 is 15 amino acids. Per germline, CDR1 GTSNPN and CDR2 SVGIG (reference sequence).

The chain employs TRBV30 and TRBJ1-1, with D possibly TRBD1 on 6 matching bases. Trimming removed 1 base at V and 10 bases at J, with 10 bases between. The CDR3 covers 11 residues. Germline-derived CDR1 and CDR2 are GTSNPN and SVGIG (reference sequence). CDR3 residues: CAWSEQGRAFF. The DNA for the CDR3 is TGTGCCTGGAGTGAACAGGGACGAGCTTTCTTT.

The chain recombines TRBV5-4 with TRBJ1-3; TRBD1 might be the D (6 bases). The CDR3 length is 15 residues. Per germline, CDR1 SGHNT and CDR2 YYREEE (reference sequence). V lost 3 bases and J lost 4, with 14 bases in between. The CDR3 coding sequence is TGTGCCAGCAGCTCTACAGGGAGAAGGGGAAACACCATATATTTT. Encoded protein: CASSSTGRRGNTIYF.

This chain joins TRBV6-5 and TRBJ2-7, with 7 bases aligning to TRBD1. With 5 bases clipped from V and 6 bases from J, the junction kept 1 base outside the gene matches. The CDR3 contains 11 residues. Germline V CDR1 and CDR2: MNHEY, SVGAGI. The CDR3, as DNA: TGTGCCAGCAGTGCAGGGGGCGAGCAGTACTTC. This sequence encodes CASSAGGEQYF.

This clone was observed a few times. The genes are TRBV2 and TRBJ2-1, with D possibly matching TRBD2 (6 bases). This CDR3 has 13 amino acids. Between the trimmed V and J ends, which lost 5 bases and 5 bases, there was a span of 10 bases. Germline V gives CDR1 SNHLY, CDR2 FYNNEI. CDR3 amino acids: CASSYRENNEQFF. CDR3 DNA sequence: TGTGCCAGCAGTTATCGGGAGAACAATGAGCAGTTCTTC.

The V and J genes are TRBV29-1 and TRBJ1-1; no reliable D call. This CDR3 is built from 13 residues. Germline V gives CDR1 SQVTM, CDR2 ANQGSEA. The CDR3 DNA sequence: TGCAGAGCTAACCGGGAGAGGGACACTGAAGCTTTCTTT. Translated: CRANRERDTEAFF. Full variable domain (outside the CDR3, taken from reference TRBV29-1 and TRBJ1-1): SAVISQKPSRDICQRGTSLTIQCQVDSQVTMMFWYRQQPGQSLTLIATANQGSEATYESGFVIDKFPISRPNLTFSTLTVSNMSPEDSSIYLCRANRERDTEAFFGQGTRLTVV.